This TCR beta chain was recovered during a study of T-cell reconstitution after alpha-beta-depleted transplantation in children. This CDR3 comprises 14 residues. Trimming took 3 bases from V and 3 from J, leaving 11 bases between them. From germline, CDR1 is SGHRS and CDR2 YFSETQ. Using unique molecular identifiers, the investigators prepared the TCRbeta library. TCRdb called the PCR reads again in MiXCR, with one record for every CDR3 protein. The sample lists approximately 400,000 distinct CDR3 sequences, around 9.9% occurring once. J is TRBJ2-3 and V is TRBV5-1, with D possibly being TRBD2 (7 bases). The specimen comprised PBMCs from the stem cell graft donor, sampled from the stem cell graft. This TCR was recovered from a human donor who donated a stem cell graft to a child with acute myeloid leukemia. The CDR3, as DNA: TGCGCCAGCAGCTGGGGGCGGGGGACAGATACGCAGTATTTT. Its translation: CASSWGRGTDTQYF.